The 29 T cell receptor beta chains in this list originate from one sample, sequenced in a study of blood T cell repertoires in COVID-19. The repertoire was sequenced with immunoSEQ multiplex PCR; TCRdb's copy has only in-frame clones and lacks some. The sample lists 200,000 or so clones, 60% to 85% seen once, with 17% in the top ten. Source material: peripheral blood. These TCRs come from a man aged 55 to 70 with active or convalescent COVID-19.

CDR3 sequence (DNA): TGTGCCAGTACACCACTCAGGGGGCGAGGGACTGAAGCTTTCTTT. Translating gives CASTPLRGRGTEAFF. The chain has TRBV18 and TRBJ1-1; 8 bases match TRBD1. The V gene end was trimmed by 9 bases and the J gene end by 5 bases; junction bases not matched to a gene: 14. Per germline, CDR1 KGHSH and CDR2 LQKENI. CDR3 length: 15 amino acids.

V gene TRBV5-1 combines with J gene TRBJ2-5; possibly TRBD1 for D (5 bases). The length of the CDR3 is 14 residues. Trimming took off 0 bases at V and 5 bases at J, with 11 bases between the two ends. Germline values: CDR1 SGHRS, CDR2 YFSETQ. Here the CDR3 DNA reads TGCGCCAGCAGCTTGGTTGCCAGGGTGGAGACCCAGTACTTC. It encodes CASSLVARVETQYF.

The chain is built from TRBV2 and TRBJ2-1; TRBD2 matches 11 bases. The CDR3 runs to 13 residues. Trimming took 7 bases from V and 8 from J; bases not matched to a gene: 4. Germline CDR1 and CDR2: SNHLY and FYNNEI. The CDR3 reads CASKTSGSDEQFF. CDR3 bases: TGTGCCAGCAAAACTAGCGGGAGTGATGAGCAGTTCTTC.

This chain connects TRBV5-1 to TRBJ2-5; 9 bases are a match to TRBD2. CDR3 length: 15 amino acids. The V gene end was trimmed by 4 bases and the J gene end by 3 bases; junction bases not matched to a gene: 7. Germline loops: CDR1 SGHRS, CDR2 YFSETQ. The CDR3 DNA is TGCGCCAGCAGCCTTCAGACTAGCGGTGAAGAGACCCAGTACTTC. Encoded protein: CASSLQTSGEETQYF.

The V gene is TRBV11-2, the J gene TRBJ1-3, with 8 nucleotides matching TRBD1. V lost 7 bases, J lost 0 bases, and 8 bases stayed unmatched. CDR3 length equals 16 residues. Germline CDR1 is SGHAT and CDR2 is FQNNGV. CDR3: CASIRQGSASGNTIYF. The CDR3 DNA reads TGTGCCAGCATTCGACAGGGGAGTGCCTCTGGAAACACCATATATTTT. The complete variable domain, with remaining parts taken from reference TRBV11-2 and TRBJ1-3, reads EAGVAQSPRYKIIEKRQSVAFWCNPISGHATLYWYQQILGQGPKLLIQFQNNGVVDDSQLPKDRFSAERLKGVDSTLKIQPAKLEDSAVYLCASIRQGSASGNTIYFGEGSWLTVV.

The V gene is TRBV4-3, the J gene TRBJ1-4; no definite D call. The CDR3 covers 15 residues. Germline-derived CDR1 and CDR2 are LGHNA and YSLEER. With 1 base removed from V and 2 bases from J, the gap between germline ends came to 8 bases. CDR3: CASSQVLGTNEKLFF. CDR3 sequence (DNA): TGCGCCAGCAGCCAAGTCCTAGGTACTAATGAAAAACTGTTTTTT.

V is TRBV28 and J is TRBJ1-2; possible D gene TRBD1, 6 bases. Germline CDR1 is MDHEN and CDR2 is SYDVKM. This CDR3 contains 14 residues. V lost 6 bases and J 4 bases, leaving 15 bases between the germline ends. The CDR3 reads CASSSAQGSYGYTF. The DNA of the CDR3 is TGTGCCAGCAGCAGTGCGCAGGGGAGCTATGGCTACACCTTC.

This clone was observed once. This chain links TRBV30 with TRBJ1-2; no clear D. Germline CDR1 and CDR2: GTSNPN and SVGIG (reference sequence). V was trimmed by 2 bases and J by 4 bases, leaving 17 bases between them. This CDR3 region has 15 residues. CDR3 amino acids: CAWSPPGIMPYGYTF. CDR3 DNA: TGTGCCTGGAGTCCCCCCGGTATTATGCCCTATGGCTACACCTTC.

The CDR3 nucleotides are TGTGCCAGCAGCACTTCTTGGGTGGCTAGCGGGAGCCGCTCCTACAATGAGCAGTTCTTC. Its protein is CASSTSWVASGSRSYNEQFF. This chain links TRBV7-9 with TRBJ2-1, with 10 bases matching TRBD2. Per germline, CDR1 SEHNR and CDR2 FQNEAQ (reference sequence). CDR3 length equals 20 residues. The V gene end was trimmed by 5 bases and the J gene end by 0 bases; junction bases not matched to a gene: 16.

The chain joins TRBV15 to TRBJ1-1; D possibly corresponds to TRBD1 (6 bases). V gave up 7 bases and J gave up 1 base, with 13 bases separating them. There are 14 residues in the CDR3. Germline loops: CDR1 LNHNV, CDR2 YYDKDF (reference sequence). The CDR3 nucleotides are TGTGCCACCACCTCAGACAGGTCGAACACTGAAGCTTTCTTT. It specifies CATTSDRSNTEAFF.

This clone was picked up a small number of times. V gene TRBV30 combines with J gene TRBJ1-2; 7 nucleotides match TRBD1. This CDR3 spans 11 amino acids. CDR1 GTSNPN and CDR2 SVGIG come from the germline V gene (reference sequence). V lost 6 bases and J lost 7; bases outside the gene matches: 5. In DNA, the CDR3 is TGTGCCTGTACAGGGGACAGTGGCTACACCTTC. Translated: CACTGDSGYTF.

Comment on this clone: This same CDR3 is encoded by further DNA sequences in the sample. The rearrangement links TRBV27 to TRBJ2-3, with TRBD1 matching 10 bases. Trimming took 4 bases from V and 3 from J; bases not matched to a gene: 4. CDR1 and CDR2 (germline): MNHEY, SMNVEV (reference sequence). This CDR3 contains 15 residues. In DNA, the CDR3 is TGTGCCAGCAGTTCCCGGACAGGGGGTACAGATACGCAGTATTTT. Translating it yields CASSSRTGGTDTQYF.

This rearrangement joins TRBV5-4 to TRBJ2-1, with D unclear. The germline V gene has CDR1 SGHNT and CDR2 YYREEE (reference sequence). V was pared by 1 base and J by 9 bases, with 8 bases between. The CDR3 is 12 residues long. The CDR3 DNA reads as TGTGCCAGCAGCTTGATCAGAGGTGAGCAGTTCTTC. Protein sequence: CASSLIRGEQFF.

The J gene is TRBJ2-3, the V gene TRBV11-2; 9 bases line up with TRBD2. After removal of 5 bases from V and 2 bases from J, the junction contained 11 bases not matched to a gene. The CDR3 is 17 amino acids. Germline loops: CDR1 SGHAT, CDR2 FQNNGV. The CDR3 bases are TGTGCCAGCAGCCATACTGAGGCGGGAGGGTTCACAGATACGCAGTATTTT. It is translated as CASSHTEAGGFTDTQYF.

The V call is TRBV24-1, the J call TRBJ2-3; TRBD2 is a possible D gene (6 bases). The CDR3 loop spans 14 amino acids. V gave up 5 bases and J gave up 6 bases, with 14 bases separating them. The germline V gene encodes CDR1 KGHDR and CDR2 SFDVKD. The DNA for the CDR3 is TGTGCCACCAGTGCCTCGGGGGAATCGGATACGCAGTATTTT. This translates into CATSASGESDTQYF.

This clone occurred a few times. The genes are TRBV10-3 and TRBJ2-3, with 13 bases lining up with TRBD2. This CDR3 contains 16 residues. Trimming took 5 bases from V and 2 from J; bases not matched to a gene: 4. CDR1 and CDR2 (germline): ENHRY, SYGVKD. This CDR3 reads CAISPGLAGDTDTQYF. CDR3 sequence (DNA): TGTGCCATCAGTCCCGGACTAGCGGGAGACACAGATACGCAGTATTTT.

This clone was counted once. The chain is built from TRBV18 and TRBJ2-3; 9 bases match TRBD2. This CDR3 comprises 20 residues. V lost 4 bases and J lost 0; bases outside the gene matches: 17. The germline V gene encodes CDR1 KGHSH and CDR2 LQKENI. DNA of the CDR3: TGTGCCAGCTCACGCGCCCTCCGGGCGGGAGGGGAAACTAGCACAGATACGCAGTATTTT. It yields the protein CASSRALRAGGETSTDTQYF.

The J gene is TRBJ1-5, the V gene TRBV28, with 8 bases that match TRBD1. Trimming cost V 6 bases and J 5 bases; bases outside gene matches: 9. CDR3 length equals 15 residues. Germline assignment: CDR1 MDHEN and CDR2 SYDVKM. The CDR3 protein is CASRGAGGWYQPQHF. CDR3 nucleotide sequence: TGTGCCAGCAGGGGCGCAGGGGGCTGGTATCAGCCCCAGCATTTT.

The rearrangement joins TRBV6-5 to TRBJ1-6; 8 bases agree with TRBD1. The CDR3 extends over 16 amino acids. In germline, CDR1 is MNHEY, CDR2 SVGAGI. The V segment lost 2 bases and the J segment 10 bases; nucleotides outside the gene matches: 10. CDR3 sequence (DNA): TGTGCCAGCAGTTACGGGTTCGGGTCAGGGGGCTCACCCCTCCACTTT. Protein product: CASSYGFGSGGSPLHF.

This clone was seen a single time. The genes are TRBV28 and TRBJ2-7; 8 positions agree with TRBD1. Germline V gene lookup returns CDR1 MDHEN and CDR2 SYDVKM. With 8 bases clipped from V and 1 base from J, the junction kept 4 bases outside the gene matches. This CDR3 has 13 residues. CDR3 DNA sequence: TGTGCCAGCCCCCGACAGGGGTCCTACGAGCAGTACTTC. This codes for CASPRQGSYEQYF.

The chain links TRBV27 to TRBJ1-1, with 7 nucleotides matching TRBD1. This CDR3 has 13 residues. Losses at the gene ends were 6 bases for V and 6 bases for J; bases not matched to a gene: 7. Per germline, CDR1 MNHEY and CDR2 SMNVEV (reference sequence). The CDR3 here is CASSKQGSPEAFF. CDR3 DNA sequence: TGTGCCAGCAGCAAACAGGGGAGCCCTGAAGCTTTCTTT.

V and J are TRBV5-6 and TRBJ1-2; 7 nucleotides agree with TRBD1. There are 13 residues in the CDR3. The V gene end was trimmed by 4 bases and the J gene end by 5 bases; junction bases not matched to a gene: 5. CDR1 and CDR2 from the germline V gene are SGHDT and YYEEEE. The CDR3: CASSRDSLYGYTF. CDR3 bases: TGTGCCAGCAGCCGGGACAGCCTTTATGGCTACACCTTC.

The V call is TRBV6-2 or TRBV6-3, the J call TRBJ1-5; a possible D gene is TRBD1 (5 bases). CDR3 length: 16 residues. With 5 bases removed from V and 6 bases from J, the gap between germline ends came to 20 bases. Germline V CDR1 and CDR2: MNHEY, SVGEGT. The CDR3 is CASSTCKGSECQPQHF. CDR3 bases: TGTGCCAGCAGTACCTGTAAGGGGTCAGAATGTCAGCCCCAGCATTTT.

The chain combines TRBV5-1 with TRBJ1-6, with 7 bases lining up with TRBD1. Germline-derived CDR1 and CDR2 are SGHRS and YFSETQ. The CDR3 spans 17 residues. V was clipped by 0 bases and J by 2 bases; unmatched bases: 5. CDR3 loop: CASSLEPGGTYNSPLHF. The CDR3 bases are TGCGCCAGCAGCTTGGAACCAGGGGGAACCTATAATTCACCCCTCCACTTT.

J is TRBJ2-3 and V is TRBV19; D not resolved. The CDR3 is 12 residues long. The germline V gene encodes CDR1 LNHDA and CDR2 SQIVND (reference sequence). The germline V and J ends were trimmed by 5 bases and 4 bases, with 7 bases remaining between them. This CDR3 is CASSPQADTQYF. As DNA, the CDR3 is TGTGCCAGTAGTCCGCAGGCAGATACGCAGTATTTT.

V gene TRBV3-1 (or the pseudogene TRBV3-2) combines with J gene TRBJ1-4, with unresolved D. Trimming stripped 7 bases from V and 2 bases from J, with 8 bases between. The CDR3 consists of 13 residues. CDR1 is LGHDT and CDR2 is YNNKEL in the germline V gene (reference sequence). CDR3 in amino acids: CASTSGTNEKLFF. CDR3 nucleotides: TGTGCCAGCACCTCCGGGACTAATGAAAAACTGTTTTTT.

This chain uses TRBV27 with TRBJ1-6; the match to TRBD1 covers 9 bases. The trim removed 9 bases at V and 8 bases at J, leaving 8 bases unmatched. The germline V gene has CDR1 MNHEY and CDR2 SMNVEV (reference sequence). CDR3 size: 14 residues. As DNA, the CDR3 is TGTGCCAGTACATATACAGGGGGCGATTCACCCCTCCACTTT. Residues: CASTYTGGDSPLHF.

This rearrangement joins TRBV7-3 to TRBJ1-3; the D gene is possibly TRBD1 (6 bases). Germline CDR1 is SGHTA and CDR2 is FQGTGA. The CDR3 has 15 residues. Trimming shortened V by 5 bases and J by 1 base, and 12 bases separated the two germline ends. The DNA of the CDR3 is TGTGCCAGCAGCCCCCAAGGGGGTTCTGGAAACACCATATATTTT. Translating gives CASSPQGGSGNTIYF.

The chain uses TRBV7-9 and TRBJ2-3, with 14 bases that match TRBD2. The length of the CDR3 is 16 residues. V gave up 4 bases and J gave up 4 bases; unmatched junction bases: 4. Germline loops: CDR1 SEHNR, CDR2 FQNEAQ (reference sequence). CDR3 amino acids: CASSWGTSGSADTQYF. CDR3 DNA: TGTGCCAGCAGCTGGGGGACTAGCGGGAGTGCAGATACGCAGTATTTT.